The 9 T cell receptor beta chains presented below share a single source sample, sequenced in a study of blood T cell repertoires in COVID-19. Sequenced by immunoSEQ multiplex PCR; TCRdb stores in-frame clones only, minus some. The data show about 220,000 clones, about 90% seen once. The sample consisted of peripheral blood. Every receptor here comes from a man aged 35-49 years with active or convalescent COVID-19.

This clone was counted a single time. The CDR3 loop is CASSVEERRTQYF. In nucleotides, the CDR3 is TGTGCCAGTAGTGTGGAGGAGAGGAGAACGCAGTACTTC. This chain connects TRBV19 to TRBJ2-7; D perhaps matches TRBD2 (5 bases). V lost 5 bases and J lost 9, with 17 bases in between. The CDR3 extends over 13 amino acids. Germline CDR1 is LNHDA and CDR2 is SQIVND (reference sequence).

The gene calls are TRBV5-1 and TRBJ1-1; D may be TRBD1 (5 bases). Between the trimmed V and J ends, which lost 3 bases and 4 bases, there was a span of 10 bases. The CDR3 sequence is 13 residues long. In germline, CDR1 is SGHRS, CDR2 YFSETQ. The CDR3 DNA sequence: TGCGCCAGCAGCTACCTACAGGCCACTGAAGCTTTCTTT. As protein: CASSYLQATEAFF.

The chain couples TRBV18 to TRBJ2-3; a possible D gene is TRBD1 (5 bases). Germline CDR1 KGHSH, CDR2 LQKENI. The CDR3 length is 16 residues. The ends were cut back, 5 bases at V and 3 bases at J, with 18 bases in the middle. The CDR3 loop reads CASSYDRGIMTDTQYF. The CDR3 coding sequence is TGTGCCAGCTCATACGACAGAGGTATCATGACAGATACGCAGTATTTT.

V and J are TRBV11-3 and TRBJ1-3; D is ambiguous. The CDR3 is 14 amino acids. V lost 4 bases and J lost 4, with 11 bases in between. From germline, CDR1 is SGHNT and CDR2 YENEEA. The CDR3 sequence: CASSSLAEGNTIYF. Written as DNA, the CDR3 is TGTGCCAGCAGCTCCTTAGCGGAAGGAAACACCATATATTTT.

The J gene is TRBJ1-3, the V gene TRBV18, with 7 bases fitting TRBD1. V dropped 3 bases and J dropped 0; count of bases not matched to a gene: 2. This CDR3 is built from 15 residues. In germline, CDR1 is KGHSH, CDR2 LQKENI. The CDR3 sequence: CASSPTGVSGNTIYF. The CDR3 DNA sequence: TGTGCCAGCTCACCTACAGGGGTCTCTGGAAACACCATATATTTT. The full variable domain, with the rest looked up from reference TRBV18 and TRBJ1-3, is NAGVMQNPRHLVRRRGQEARLRCSPMKGHSHVYWYRQLPEEGLKFMVYLQKENIIDESGMPKERFSAEFPKEGPSILRIQQVVRGDSAAYFCASSPTGVSGNTIYFGEGSWLTVV.

This clone was picked up one time. This chain uses TRBV13 with TRBJ1-2, with D uncertain. The length of the CDR3 is 14 residues. Trimming removed 2 bases from V and 5 bases from J, with 12 bases in between. The germline V gene encodes CDR1 PRHDT and CDR2 FYEKMQ (reference sequence). The CDR3 protein is CASSLRTPGYGYTF. The CDR3 DNA reads as TGTGCCAGCAGCTTACGGACTCCAGGATATGGCTACACCTTC.

The chain carries TRBV5-1 and TRBJ1-1; D perhaps matches TRBD1 (6 bases). The CDR3 contains 14 residues. Trimming stripped 6 bases from V and 1 base from J, with 13 bases between. CDR1 is SGHRS, CDR2 YFSETQ, per germline. As DNA, the CDR3 is TGCGCCAGCACGTGGACAGCTGGGAACACTGAAGCTTTCTTT. This sequence encodes CASTWTAGNTEAFF.

There are a few counts of this clone. The chain links TRBV12-3 or TRBV12-4 to TRBJ1-3; D is unresolved. The V and J ends lost 4 bases and 8 bases respectively, with 6 bases between them. CDR3 length equals 11 residues. CDR3 sequence (DNA): TGTGCCAGCAGTTCAAGAGACACCATATATTTT. Its protein is CASSSRDTIYF.

The chain carries TRBV10-1 and TRBJ2-5; D is perhaps TRBD1 (6 bases). Germline V gene data show CDR1 as WNHNN and CDR2 as SYGVQD (reference sequence). V was trimmed by 5 bases and J by 0 bases, leaving 19 bases between them. The CDR3 is 17 residues long. CDR3 in amino acids: CASSSSGTGLYQETQYF. The CDR3 region has the DNA TGCGCCAGCAGTTCTTCCGGTACAGGGCTGTACCAAGAGACCCAGTACTTC.